Here is one T cell receptor beta chain with its context. The assay was immunoSEQ multiplex PCR, and TCRdb's table has in-frame clones only and misses some. The profile shows roughly 310,000 clones, about 91% of them singletons. The V end lost 4 bases, the J end lost 2 bases, and 9 bases lay between the germline ends. The length of the CDR3 is 13 residues. CDR1 and CDR2 (germline): SGHRS, YFSETQ. These data are taken from a study of blood T cell repertoires in COVID-19. Donors were grouped by their self-reported clinical history. This clonotype was obtained from a woman between 40 and 50 years old who had recovered from COVID-19. V gene TRBV5-1 combines with J gene TRBJ2-5; tentative D call: TRBD1 (6 bases). The sample comprised PBMCs or T cells enriched from blood (not recorded which). CDR3 sequence: CASSPGQQETQYF. As DNA, the CDR3 is TGCGCCAGCAGCCCCGGACAGCAAGAGACCCAGTACTTC.